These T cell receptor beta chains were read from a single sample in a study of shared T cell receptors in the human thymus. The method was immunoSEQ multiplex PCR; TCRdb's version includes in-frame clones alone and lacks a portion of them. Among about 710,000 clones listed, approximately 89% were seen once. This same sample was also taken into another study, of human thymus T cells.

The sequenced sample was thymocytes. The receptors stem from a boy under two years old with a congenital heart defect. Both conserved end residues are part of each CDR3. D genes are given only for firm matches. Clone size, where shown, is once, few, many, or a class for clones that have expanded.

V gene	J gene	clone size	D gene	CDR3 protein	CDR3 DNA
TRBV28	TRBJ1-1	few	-	CASRGQGGMNTEAFF	TGTGCCAGCAGGGGTCAGGGTGGAATGAACACTGAAGCTTTCTTT
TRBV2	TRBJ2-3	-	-	CASGGIGTDTQYF	TGTGCCAGCGGGGGGATCGGCACAGATACGCAGTATTTT
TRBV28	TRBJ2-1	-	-	CASSFRQGSYNEQFF	TGTGCCAGCAGTTTCCGGCAGGGATCCTACAATGAGCAGTTCTTC
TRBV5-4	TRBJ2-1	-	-	CASSQNVSPSPYNEQFF	TGTGCCAGCAGCCAAAATGTGTCCCCTAGCCCCTACAATGAGCAGTTCTTC
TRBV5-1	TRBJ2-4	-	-	CASSLAPGGSLAKNIQYF	TGCGCCAGCAGCTTGGCCCCTGGGGGCAGCCTAGCCAAAAACATTCAGTACTTC
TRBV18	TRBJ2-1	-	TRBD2	CASSTGAGGHYNEQFF	TGTGCCAGCTCAACGGGGGCGGGAGGGCACTACAATGAGCAGTTCTTC
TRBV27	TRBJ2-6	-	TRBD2	CASSAGLAGAYGANVLTF	TGTGCCAGCAGTGCCGGACTAGCGGGAGCGTATGGGGCCAACGTCCTGACTTTC
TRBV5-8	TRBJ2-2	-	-	CASSFRQVANTGELFF	TGTGCCAGCAGCTTCCGACAGGTAGCGAACACCGGGGAGCTGTTTTTT
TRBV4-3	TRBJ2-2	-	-	CASSQDYGKGLTGELFF	TGCGCCAGCAGCCAAGATTACGGGAAAGGCCTCACCGGGGAGCTGTTTTTT
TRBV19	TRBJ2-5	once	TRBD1	CASSSVRQGDGTQYF	TGTGCCAGTAGTTCGGTACGCCAGGGGGACGGGACCCAGTACTTC
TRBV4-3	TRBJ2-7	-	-	CASSSRVYEQYF	TGCGCCAGCAGCTCTAGAGTTTACGAGCAGTACTTC
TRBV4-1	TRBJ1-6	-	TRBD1	CASSQTPQPGGYFMFYNSPLHF	TGCGCCAGCAGCCAGACCCCGCAACCAGGGGGGTATTTTATGTTCTATAATTCACCCCTCCACTTT
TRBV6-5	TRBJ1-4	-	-	CASSSRTSEGEKLFF	TGTGCCAGCAGTTCCCGGACATCCGAAGGTGAAAAACTGTTTTTT
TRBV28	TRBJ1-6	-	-	CASSLCGRGGSPLHF	TGTGCCAGCAGTTTATGTGGCAGGGGTGGTTCACCCCTCCACTTT
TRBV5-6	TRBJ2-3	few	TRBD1	CASSWVGQSTDTQYF	TGTGCCAGCAGCTGGGTGGGACAGAGCACAGATACGCAGTATTTT
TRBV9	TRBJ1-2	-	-	CASSPIVGRYGYTF	TGTGCCAGCAGCCCTATCGTGGGGCGCTATGGCTACACCTTC
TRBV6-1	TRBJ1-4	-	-	CASYSNRAPNEKLFF	TGTGCCAGTTACTCAAACAGGGCTCCTAATGAAAAACTGTTTTTT
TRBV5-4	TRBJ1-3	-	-	CASSPGHSGNTIYF	TGTGCCAGCAGCCCGGGACACTCCGGAAACACCATATATTTT
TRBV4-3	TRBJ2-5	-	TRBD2	CASSQVVGGAGETQYF	TGCGCCAGCAGCCAAGTCGTCGGGGGGGCCGGAGAGACCCAGTACTTC
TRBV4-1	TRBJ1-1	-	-	CASSQETVVNTEAFF	TGCGCCAGCAGCCAAGAGACAGTGGTGAACACTGAAGCTTTCTTT
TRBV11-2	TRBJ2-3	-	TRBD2	CASSPGGSETDTQYF	TGTGCCAGCAGCCCGGGGGGGTCGGAGACCGATACGCAGTATTTT
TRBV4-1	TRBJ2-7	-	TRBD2	CASSQDPSSGSYEQYF	TGCGCCAGCAGCCAAGATCCCTCTAGCGGATCCTACGAGCAGTACTTC
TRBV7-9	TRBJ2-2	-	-	CASSPETGTGELFF	TGTGCCAGCAGCCCGGAAACAGGGACCGGGGAGCTGTTTTTT
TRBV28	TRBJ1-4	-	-	CASSSASPPGLFF	TGTGCCAGCAGTTCCGCTTCCCCACCGGGACTGTTTTTT
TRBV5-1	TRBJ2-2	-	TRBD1	CASSLMTGETGELFF	TGCGCCAGCAGCTTGATGACAGGGGAAACCGGGGAGCTGTTTTTT
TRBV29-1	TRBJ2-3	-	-	CSVGGGGTDTQYF	TGCAGCGTTGGGGGCGGAGGCACAGATACGCAGTATTTT
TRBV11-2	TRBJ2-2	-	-	CASSLGRGRDWTNTGELFF	TGTGCCAGCAGCTTAGGCCGCGGCAGGGATTGGACGAACACCGGGGAGCTGTTTTTT
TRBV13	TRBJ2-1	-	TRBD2	CASSSREGGRNEQFF	TGTGCCAGCAGCTCCCGTGAGGGAGGGCGCAATGAGCAGTTCTTC
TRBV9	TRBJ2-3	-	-	CASSVDGRAGASDTQYF	TGTGCCAGCAGCGTAGATGGCAGGGCAGGGGCGTCAGATACGCAGTATTTT
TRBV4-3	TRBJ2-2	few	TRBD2	CASSQPGLAGPGELFF	TGCGCCAGCAGCCAACCGGGACTAGCGGGACCCGGGGAGCTGTTTTTT
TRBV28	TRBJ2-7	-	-	CASSPPARGANEQYF	TGTGCCAGCAGCCCCCCGGCCCGGGGGGCAAACGAGCAGTACTTC
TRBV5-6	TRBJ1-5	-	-	CASSLESAGGQPQHF	TGTGCCAGCAGCTTGGAGTCTGCAGGCGGGCAGCCCCAGCATTTT
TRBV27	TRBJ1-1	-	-	CASSTQGYTEAFF	TGTGCCAGCAGTACCCAGGGCTACACTGAAGCTTTCTTT
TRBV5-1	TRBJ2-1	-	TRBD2	CASSWDLAGARYNEQFF	TGCGCCAGCAGCTGGGATCTAGCGGGAGCCCGTTACAATGAGCAGTTCTTC
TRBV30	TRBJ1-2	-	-	CAWIQGRAHF	TGTGCCTGGATCCAGGGCAGGGCCCACTTC
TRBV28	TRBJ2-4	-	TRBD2	CASSLLTSGSAKNIQYF	TGTGCCAGCAGTTTATTGACTAGCGGGAGTGCCAAAAACATTCAGTACTTC
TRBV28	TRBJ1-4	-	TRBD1	CASSPPTRQGTTNEKLFF	TGTGCCAGCAGTCCACCGACCCGACAGGGGACAACTAATGAAAAACTGTTTTTT
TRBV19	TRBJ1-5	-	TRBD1	CASSSTGSQPQHF	TGTGCCAGTAGCTCGACAGGGTCTCAGCCCCAGCATTTT
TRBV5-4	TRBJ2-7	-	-	CASSLGGNSYEQYF	TGTGCCAGCAGCTTGGGAGGGAATTCCTACGAGCAGTACTTC
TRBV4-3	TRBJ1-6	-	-	CASSQVGRRVSPLHF	TGCGCCAGCAGCCAGGTCGGCAGGCGGGTATCACCCCTCCACTTT
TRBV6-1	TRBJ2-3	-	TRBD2	CASSDFLVESGRTDTQYF	TGTGCCAGCAGTGATTTTCTGGTGGAGAGCGGGAGGACAGATACGCAGTATTTT
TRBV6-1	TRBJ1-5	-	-	CASSVRGSNQPQHF	TGTGCCAGCAGTGTAAGGGGTAGCAATCAGCCCCAGCATTTT
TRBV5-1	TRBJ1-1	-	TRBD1	CASSLEQGAVTEAFF	TGCGCCAGCAGCTTGGAACAGGGGGCGGTCACTGAAGCTTTCTTT
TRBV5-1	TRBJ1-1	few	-	CASSSTEPYTEAFF	TGCGCCAGCAGCTCGACAGAGCCTTACACTGAAGCTTTCTTT
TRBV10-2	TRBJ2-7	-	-	CASNDSHSDEQYF	TGCGCCAGCAATGACTCCCATTCGGACGAGCAGTACTTC
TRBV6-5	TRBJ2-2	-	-	CASSNSGKRRTGELFF	TGTGCCAGCAGTAACTCCGGAAAGCGACGCACCGGGGAGCTGTTTTTT
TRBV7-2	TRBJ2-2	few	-	CASSSTGSPANTGELFF	TGTGCCAGCAGCTCCACAGGATCCCCCGCGAACACCGGGGAGCTGTTTTTT
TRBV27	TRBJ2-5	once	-	CASMGGDGETQYF	TGTGCCAGCATGGGCGGGGATGGGGAGACCCAGTACTTC
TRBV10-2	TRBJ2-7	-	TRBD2	CASSAPTSGRSERYEQYF	TGCGCCAGCAGTGCCCCGACTAGCGGGAGAAGTGAACGCTACGAGCAGTACTTC
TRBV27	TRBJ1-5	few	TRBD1	CASKPRTGGTQPQHF	TGTGCCAGCAAACCCAGGACAGGGGGTACTCAGCCCCAGCATTTT
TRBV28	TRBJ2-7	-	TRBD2	CASKLRGLGNYEQYF	TGTGCCAGCAAGTTAAGGGGACTAGGAAACTACGAGCAGTACTTC
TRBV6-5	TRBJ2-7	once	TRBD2	CASSSLAGGSYEQYF	TGTGCCAGCAGTTCCCTAGCGGGAGGCTCCTACGAGCAGTACTTC
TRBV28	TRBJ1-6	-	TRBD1	CASSTRDRYNSPLHF	TGTGCCAGCAGTACCCGGGACAGGTATAATTCACCCCTCCACTTT
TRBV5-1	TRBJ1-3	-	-	CASSFHSSVIVSAGNTIYF	TGCGCCAGCAGCTTCCACTCTTCGGTAATTGTGTCGGCTGGAAACACCATATATTTT
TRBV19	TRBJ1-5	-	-	CASNGASNQPQHF	TGTGCCAGTAACGGTGCCTCCAATCAGCCCCAGCATTTT
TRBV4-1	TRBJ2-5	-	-	CASSQEDRNQETQYF	TGCGCCAGCAGCCAAGAGGACAGAAACCAAGAGACCCAGTACTTC
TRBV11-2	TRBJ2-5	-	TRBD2	CASSQGLAGQETQYF	TGTGCCAGCAGCCAGGGACTAGCGGGACAAGAGACCCAGTACTTC
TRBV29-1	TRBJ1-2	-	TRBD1	CSVSCGQEPGGYTF	TGCAGCGTCTCTTGCGGACAGGAACCTGGGGGCTACACCTTC
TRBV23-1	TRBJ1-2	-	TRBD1	CASSQNNKQQGAYGYTF	TGCGCCAGCAGTCAAAATAACAAACAACAGGGGGCGTATGGCTACACCTTC